This TCR beta chain derives from a study of cytomegalovirus exposure and HLA in healthy donors. Study in general: A prior study identified 90 million to 120 million unique TCR beta sequences from 150 million to 200 million T cells.

The PCR contained 60 Vbeta and 13 Jbeta primers. Clones were sequenced by immunoSEQ multiplex PCR, and TCRdb holds only the in-frame ones, with some missing. Here the sample spans approximately 190,000 clones, 81% being singletons. This clone was counted a few times. Its antigen is unknown. The CDR3 totals 13 residues. Germline loops: CDR1 SNHLY, CDR2 FYNNEI. V gave up 6 bases and J gave up 7 bases, with 12 bases separating them. Study-level results: The classifier reportedly diagnosed cytomegalovirus status with high specificity and sensitivity.

Source material: PBMCs. The TCR was taken from a man aged 50 or older in good health and CMV-seronegative. The chain has TRBV2 and TRBJ2-2; D might be TRBD1 (6 bases). DNA for the CDR3: TGTGCCAGCAGGGCACAGGGAAACGGGGAGCTGTTTTTT. Translation: CASRAQGNGELFF.